Here is one T cell receptor beta chain with its context. Its antigen is not known. The source of the sample is a study of T cell clonotyping in hematopoietic cell transplantation. At the level of the study: Recipient samples before transplant were obtained post-cytoreduction.

Sequencing used immunoSEQ multiplex PCR; TCRdb keeps in-frame clones, though not all of them. The sample records tens of thousands of clones, approximately 95% being singletons. This CDR3 region has 15 residues. V was trimmed by 0 bases and J by 4 bases, leaving 10 bases between them. Germline V gene data show CDR1 as SGHAT and CDR2 as FQNNGV. Time point defined: recipient sample about 28 days before transplant, after cytoreduction. The study's findings and limits: At the given depth, recipient repertoires were over 95% de novo clonotypes.

This TCR derives from a woman in her fifties or sixties with acute myeloid leukemia. Some clones in this sample may be carry-over from other donors' samples. The sequenced sample was peripheral blood mononuclear cells, obtained before stem cell transplant. V gene TRBV11-2 combines with J gene TRBJ1-3, with D possibly matching TRBD1 (5 bases). CDR3 protein: CASSLDAGRGNTIYF. DNA for the CDR3: TGTGCCAGCAGCTTAGATGCAGGGAGAGGAAACACCATATATTTT.